Below are 30 T cell receptor beta chains sequenced from a single sample in a study of T-cell reconstitution after alpha-beta-depleted transplantation in children. Unique molecular identifiers were used to barcode this TCRbeta library. TCRdb reprocessed the PCR reads via MiXCR and lists one record per CDR3 protein. The sample shows about 160,000 distinct CDR3 sequences, over 8.5% of them seen only once. Material: PBMCs, obtained before TCRalphabeta/CD19-depleted stem cell transplant. These receptors were collected from a boy between 2 and 15 years old with acute myeloid leukemia, due to receive a stem cell transplant.

The sample holds many counts of this clonotype. The chain uses TRBV7-6 and TRBJ2-7; 12 bases are a match to TRBD2. Germline-derived CDR1 and CDR2 are SGHVS and FNYEAQ. The junction had 12 bases not matched to a gene; V was cut back by 3 bases and J by 3 bases. The CDR3 contains 18 residues. CDR3 bases: TGTGCCAGCAGCTTGCTAGCGGGAGGGACTTCGGAGGTCTACGAGCAGTACTTC. Amino acids: CASSLLAGGTSEVYEQYF.

Many counts were recorded for this clonotype. The rearrangement uses TRBV5-1 and TRBJ2-5, with no clear D. Germline V gene lookup returns CDR1 SGHRS and CDR2 YFSETQ. CDR3 size: 15 residues. V lost 0 bases and J lost 2, with 11 bases in between. The CDR3 coding sequence is TGCGCCAGCAGCTTGGCCATGTTCTGGCAAGAGACCCAGTACTTC. This codes for CASSLAMFWQETQYF.

This clonotype was seen at least ten times. This rearrangement joins TRBV24-1 to TRBJ2-2; TRBD1 might be the D (6 bases). The V and J ends lost 0 bases and 5 bases respectively, with 12 bases between them. Germline assignment: CDR1 KGHDR and CDR2 SFDVKD. CDR3 length: 16 residues. The chain's CDR3 is CATSDLRRGRTGELFF. In DNA, the CDR3 is TGTGCCACCAGTGATTTGCGCAGGGGAAGAACCGGGGAGCTGTTTTTT.

This clonotype appeared a few times. This chain connects TRBV20-1 to TRBJ2-7; TRBD2 agrees at 10 bases. With 0 bases clipped from V and 2 bases from J, the junction kept 4 bases outside the gene matches. The CDR3 is 15 amino acids. From germline, CDR1 is DFQATT and CDR2 SNEGSKA (reference sequence). DNA for the CDR3: TGCAGTGCTAGAGATCCGGGACTAGCGACCTACGAGCAGTACTTC. Its translation: CSARDPGLATYEQYF.

This clonotype was counted many times. J is TRBJ2-1 and V is TRBV4-2; D may correspond to TRBD1 or TRBD2 (5 bases each). CDR1 is LGHNA and CDR2 is YNFKEQ in the germline V gene. Trimming removed 1 base from V and 3 bases from J, with 13 bases in between. This CDR3 is 16 amino acids long. The chain's CDR3 is CASSQVVRGGYNEQFF. The DNA of the CDR3 is TGTGCCAGCAGCCAAGTAGTCCGTGGGGGCTACAATGAGCAGTTCTTC.

This clonotype was counted many times. The rearrangement joins TRBV6-2 or TRBV6-3 to TRBJ1-2; D is undetermined. The CDR3 has 15 residues. V lost 3 bases and J 0 bases, leaving 11 bases between the germline ends. Germline V gives CDR1 MNHEY, CDR2 SVGEGT. The CDR3 reads CASSYGGSANYGYTF. Written as DNA, the CDR3 is TGTGCCAGCAGTTATGGCGGCAGCGCTAACTATGGCTACACCTTC.

This clonotype was counted at least ten times. The V and J genes are TRBV5-1 and TRBJ2-6, with 7 nucleotides matching TRBD1. V shed 4 bases and J 0 bases; nucleotides not matched to a gene: 7. The CDR3 extends over 17 amino acids. Germline lookup yields CDR1 SGHRS and CDR2 YFSETQ. DNA for the CDR3: TGCGCCAGCAGCCCGGGACAGATCCTCTCTGGGGCCAACGTCCTGACTTTC. Translation: CASSPGQILSGANVLTF.

Comment on this clonotype: The junction and the germline gene differ at one end; a read error may be behind it. The CDR3 coding sequence is TGCTGTGCTAGGGTACGGCTAGCGGGAGGGCCGGGAAACGAGCAGTACTTC. Residues: CCARVRLAGGPGNEQYF. This chain connects TRBV20-1 to TRBJ2-7, with 12 nucleotides matching TRBD2. The CDR3 consists of 17 residues. The germline V gene has CDR1 DFQATT and CDR2 SNEGSKA (reference sequence).

This clonotype was detected ten times or more. The rearrangement links TRBV5-1 to TRBJ2-1; 8 bases agree with TRBD2. There are 13 residues in the CDR3. The J segment lost 9 bases and the V segment lost 6 bases, leaving 8 bases of the junction unmatched. CDR1 and CDR2 (germline): SGHRS, YFSETQ. CDR3 DNA: TGCGCCAGCAACCCTAGCGGGCGGGGTGAGCAGTTCTTC. Amino acids: CASNPSGRGEQFF.

Ten or more counts support this clonotype. The rearrangement joins TRBV15 to TRBJ1-5, with 9 bases identical to TRBD1. The CDR3 is 17 amino acids. V was clipped by 3 bases and J by 1 base; unmatched bases: 7. Germline-derived CDR1 and CDR2 are LNHNV and YYDKDF (reference sequence). The CDR3 DNA follows: TGTGCCACCAGCAGCCCCCGGGACAGGGAAAGCAATCAGCCCCAGCATTTT. Its protein is CATSSPRDRESNQPQHF.

This clonotype qualifies as medium-sized. This rearrangement joins TRBV6-5 to TRBJ1-3; D ambiguous. The CDR3 totals 14 residues. Looked up from germline, CDR1 is MNHEY and CDR2 is SVGAGI. Between the trimmed V and J ends, which lost 8 bases and 1 base, there was a span of 12 bases. CDR3 in DNA: TGTGCCAGCGGGGTTTGGAATTCTGGAAACACCATATATTTT. It is translated as CASGVWNSGNTIYF.

This clonotype was seen at least ten times. The rearrangement uses TRBV7-9 and TRBJ2-5; possibly TRBD2 for D (6 bases). The CDR3 spans 15 residues. In germline, CDR1 is SEHNR, CDR2 FQNEAQ (reference sequence). V was trimmed by 2 bases and J by 5 bases, leaving 15 bases between them. CDR3 in amino acids: CASSLWRGQSETQYF. CDR3 in DNA: TGTGCCAGCAGCTTATGGCGGGGCCAGTCGGAGACCCAGTACTTC.

This clonotype has ten or more counts. V and J are TRBV6-5 and TRBJ2-7; D is undetermined. V was shortened by 0 bases and J by 2 bases, with 8 bases between the two germline ends. The CDR3 totals 14 residues. Germline CDR1 and CDR2: MNHEY and SVGAGI. The CDR3: CASSYSKTAYEQYV. The CDR3 coding sequence is TGTGCCAGCAGTTACTCGAAAACAGCCTACGAGCAGTACGTC.

This clonotype was seen at least ten times. Written as DNA, the CDR3 is TGTGCCAGCGCTCAGACAGGGGTGGCCTTACGCGAAGCTTTCTTT. Its translation: CASAQTGVALREAFF. This rearrangement joins TRBV6-1 to TRBJ1-1, with 8 bases aligning to TRBD1. From germline, CDR1 is MNHNS and CDR2 SASEGT. The CDR3 spans 15 residues. The trim removed 8 bases at V and 8 bases at J, leaving 16 bases unmatched.

This clonotype was recorded at least ten times. The chain couples TRBV15 to TRBJ2-7; TRBD1 matches 8 bases. The CDR3 is 14 amino acids. The V segment lost 5 bases and the J segment 4 bases; nucleotides outside the gene matches: 7. Germline lookup yields CDR1 LNHNV and CDR2 YYDKDF (reference sequence). The CDR3 spells CATSRGQGLYEQYV. The DNA of the CDR3 is TGTGCCACCAGCCGAGGACAGGGATTGTACGAGCAGTACGTC.

The chain has TRBV9 and TRBJ1-5; TRBD1 aligns across 7 bases. The CDR3 length is 15 residues. Germline-derived CDR1 and CDR2 are SGDLS and YYNGEE. The V gene end was trimmed by 3 bases and the J gene end by 0 bases; junction bases not matched to a gene: 3. CDR3 in amino acids: CASSEQGYSNQPQHF. CDR3 DNA sequence: TGTGCCAGCAGCGAACAGGGGTATAGCAATCAGCCCCAGCATTTT.

This clonotype was seen ten or more times. V usage is TRBV6-1 and J usage is TRBJ2-7; D unclear. Trimming removed 7 bases at V and 2 bases at J, with 3 bases between. The CDR3 sequence is 10 residues long. Germline V gene sequence: CDR1 MNHNS, CDR2 SASEGT. This chain's CDR3 is CASNAYEQYF. CDR3 coding DNA: TGTGCCAGCAACGCCTACGAGCAGTACTTC.

This clonotype was detected many times. V usage is TRBV5-1 and J usage is TRBJ2-3; D might be TRBD2 (5 bases). Between the trimmed V and J ends, which lost 0 bases and 6 bases, there was a span of 14 bases. Germline V gene sequence: CDR1 SGHRS, CDR2 YFSETQ. The CDR3 is 15 amino acids. The CDR3 DNA is TGCGCCAGCAGCTTGGCGTCTCAGAGAGGGGATACGCAGTATTTT. This encodes CASSLASQRGDTQYF.

This clonotype was counted ten times or more. This chain connects TRBV27 to TRBJ2-2; D uncertain. The CDR3 sequence is 14 residues long. V was trimmed by 5 bases and J by 7 bases, leaving 14 bases between them. Germline-derived CDR1 and CDR2 are MNHEY and SMNVEV (reference sequence). Written as DNA, the CDR3 is TGTGCCAGCAGTCCCGCCCCGTGGAGCGGGGAGCTGTTTTTT. This translates into CASSPAPWSGELFF.

This chain links TRBV20-1 with TRBJ2-3; weak D call: TRBD2 (6 bases). Germline V gene lookup returns CDR1 DFQATT and CDR2 SNEGSKA (reference sequence). The length of the CDR3 is 14 residues. Trimming cost V 5 bases and J 0 bases, with 12 bases left between them. The CDR3: CSAAAAGSTDTQYF. The CDR3 DNA is TGCAGTGCTGCCGCAGCGGGCAGCACAGATACGCAGTATTTT.

This clonotype has a handful of counts. The genes are TRBV29-1 and TRBJ2-2, with D maybe TRBD2 (6 bases). Germline V gives CDR1 SQVTM, CDR2 ANQGSEA. With 2 bases removed from V and 5 bases from J, the gap between germline ends came to 12 bases. The CDR3 sequence is 14 residues long. For the CDR3, the DNA is TGCAGCGTTGAACGTTTGGGGGGTACCGGGGAGCTGTTTTTT. As protein: CSVERLGGTGELFF.

In its sample, this clonotype was seen many times. The chain is built from TRBV6-4 and TRBJ1-1; possibly TRBD1 for D (5 bases). The CDR3 consists of 13 residues. V lost 6 bases and J 2 bases, leaving 10 bases between the germline ends. The V gene's germline CDR1 is MRHNA and CDR2 SNTAGT. DNA for the CDR3: TGTGCCAGCAGAGAGACAGAAAACACTGAAGCTTTCTTT. Translating gives CASRETENTEAFF.

This clonotype was counted ten times or more. The rearrangement links TRBV29-1 to TRBJ2-3, with D tentatively TRBD2 (6 bases). This CDR3 contains 14 residues. Germline assignment: CDR1 SQVTM and CDR2 ANQGSEA. V was shortened by 3 bases and J by 0 bases, with 10 bases between the two germline ends. The CDR3 DNA follows: TGCAGCGTTGATCTGCGGGGAAGCACAGATACGCAGTATTTT. Translating gives CSVDLRGSTDTQYF.

This clonotype was detected ten times or more. The genes are TRBV7-2 and TRBJ1-4; no clear D gene. Trimming shortened V by 0 bases and J by 8 bases, and 10 bases separated the two germline ends. The germline gives CDR1 SGHTA, CDR2 FQGNSA. This CDR3 has 14 residues. This CDR3 is CASSLAWPGEKLFF. The CDR3 DNA reads as TGTGCCAGCAGCTTAGCGTGGCCCGGGGAAAAACTGTTTTTT.

This clonotype was seen once. The chain links TRBV12-3 or TRBV12-4 to TRBJ1-5; D is uncertain. Deletions cut 0 bases from V and 6 bases from J, with 3 bases between. The CDR3 extends over 12 amino acids. CDR3 loop: CASSLATQPQHF. CDR3 bases: TGTGCCAGCAGTTTAGCGACTCAGCCCCAGCATTTT.

This clonotype has ten or more counts. The chain joins TRBV10-3 to TRBJ1-3; no firm D call. Per germline, CDR1 ENHRY and CDR2 SYGVKD. V lost 3 bases and J 1 base, leaving 13 bases between the germline ends. This CDR3 is built from 16 residues. The CDR3 sequence: CAISDERAFSGNTIYF. The CDR3 nucleotides are TGTGCCATCAGTGACGAGCGGGCGTTTTCTGGAAACACCATATATTTT.

Remarks on this clonotype: A much larger clone sits a single nucleotide away, making a read error possible. This chain uses TRBV6-5 with TRBJ1-1; D might be TRBD1 (5 bases). Germline-derived CDR1 and CDR2 are MNHEY and SVGAGI. This CDR3 has 12 residues. The V gene lost 9 bases and the J gene lost 1 base, with 9 bases spanning the gap. The CDR3 region is CARARGNTEAFF. The CDR3 nucleotides read TGTGCCAGAGCGAGGGGGAACACTGAAGCTTTCTTT.

This clonotype showed up many times. This sequence joins TRBV7-9 and TRBJ2-7; no firm D call. V lost 4 bases and J lost 4, with 14 bases in between. There are 14 residues in the CDR3. Germline CDR1 is SEHNR and CDR2 is FQNEAQ (reference sequence). CDR3 amino acids: CASSSTWVGYEQYF. The CDR3 coding sequence is TGTGCCAGCAGCTCGACATGGGTAGGGTACGAGCAGTACTTC.

This clonotype was observed many times. The chain recombines TRBV29-1 with TRBJ2-1; 9 nucleotides agree with TRBD2. Losses at the gene ends were 5 bases for V and 10 bases for J; bases not matched to a gene: 9. The CDR3 totals 13 residues. Germline V lookup: CDR1 SQVTM, CDR2 ANQGSEA. In DNA form, the CDR3 reads TGCAGCGTTCCAGCACCTAGCGGGACAGAGCAGTTCTTC. It encodes CSVPAPSGTEQFF.

This clonotype was counted ten times or more. This chain uses TRBV2 with TRBJ1-3; D is uncertain. V was clipped by 5 bases and J by 4 bases, with 12 bases between them. The CDR3 spans 14 residues. CDR1 is SNHLY and CDR2 is FYNNEI in the germline V gene. The CDR3 loop reads CASSSNSGGNTIYF. The DNA for the CDR3 is TGTGCCAGCAGTTCCAACTCGGGGGGAAACACCATATATTTT.